This T cell receptor (beta chain) is from a study of blood T cell repertoires in COVID-19. Across the study: COVID-19 samples from acute and convalescent phases originated in the United States, Italy and Spain. The cDNA or gDNA used as material had been derived from T cells, B-cell-depleted T cells, or PBMCs.

The V gene's germline CDR1 is SGHRS and CDR2 YFSETQ. The V gene end was trimmed by 3 bases and the J gene end by 5 bases; junction bases not matched to a gene: 7. The CDR3 spans 16 residues. Original processing notes: Estimation of nucleated cell counts relied on the amplification of reference gene primers. Method: immunoSEQ multiplex PCR; TCRdb's copy keeps in-frame clones and lacks some. The V and J calls and clone size come from that table; D and trimming were worked out from the DNA. Of about 160,000 clones listed, approximately 90% were seen once; the top ten hold about 4.1%. The chain recombines TRBV5-1 with TRBJ2-5, with 13 bases lining up with TRBD2. The sample comprised peripheral blood. This TCR was sampled from a woman aged 55-70 years with active or convalescent COVID-19. The CDR3 DNA is TGCGCCAGCAGCTCAGGACTAGCGGGGGATGGTGAGACCCAGTACTTC. This codes for CASSSGLAGDGETQYF.